Following are 28 T cell receptor beta chains from one sample sequenced in a study of blood T cell repertoires in COVID-19. Here immunoSEQ multiplex PCR was the method, and the copy in TCRdb shows in-frame clones only, minus some. The sample holds a few hundred thousand clones; just under 90% are singletons and the top ten take about 1.7%. The specimen was peripheral blood. The receptors shown here come from a woman in her twenties or thirties with COVID-19, enrolled during active disease.

The chain is built from TRBV18 and TRBJ2-1; D not certain. The CDR3 has 12 residues. Germline lookup yields CDR1 KGHSH and CDR2 LQKENI. Trimming left V 0 bases short and J 9 bases short, with 6 bases between. CDR3 amino acids: CASSPPELEQFF. The CDR3 DNA follows: TGTGCCAGCTCACCACCGGAGCTTGAGCAGTTCTTC.

The V call is TRBV18, the J call TRBJ1-2, with 7 bases identical to TRBD1. Looked up from germline, CDR1 is KGHSH and CDR2 is LQKENI. Trimming removed 2 bases from V and 6 bases from J; junction bases left unmatched: 9. The CDR3 covers 15 residues. CDR3 loop: CASSPEGGGGDGYTF. CDR3 bases: TGTGCCAGCTCACCAGAGGGAGGAGGGGGCGATGGCTACACCTTC.

V and J are TRBV28 and TRBJ1-1; a weak D match, TRBD1 (6 bases). The germline CDR1 and CDR2 sequences are MDHEN and SYDVKM. V dropped 4 bases and J dropped 1 base, with 19 bases sitting between them. The CDR3 sequence is 17 residues long. The CDR3 bases are TGTGCCAGCAGTTCAGGGGTGGCAGGTTACCAGAACACTGAAGCTTTCTTT. Translating it yields CASSSGVAGYQNTEAFF.

The chain joins TRBV2 to TRBJ1-4, with 7 bases fitting TRBD1. Germline CDR1 is SNHLY and CDR2 is FYNNEI. This CDR3 is 13 amino acids long. V dropped 8 bases and J dropped 4; count of bases not matched to a gene: 4. The CDR3 loop is CASSGTDNEKLFF. The CDR3 nucleotides read TGTGCCAGCTCCGGGACAGATAATGAAAAACTGTTTTTT.

The chain has TRBV4-2 and TRBJ1-3, with D possibly matching TRBD1 (6 bases). This CDR3 contains 17 residues. Trimming shortened V by 0 bases and J by 2 bases, and 14 bases separated the two germline ends. Per the germline V gene, CDR1 is LGHNA and CDR2 is YNFKEQ. This CDR3 is CASSQDRSGGPGNTIYF. The CDR3 coding sequence is TGTGCCAGCAGCCAAGATCGGAGTGGGGGCCCTGGAAACACCATATATTTT.

This chain joins TRBV2 and TRBJ2-3; 8 bases are shared with TRBD2. Trimming at V came to 3 bases and at J to 1 base, leaving 3 bases not matched to a gene. The CDR3 consists of 15 residues. Germline V CDR1 and CDR2: SNHLY, FYNNEI. In DNA, the CDR3 is TGTGCCAGCAGTGATGGTAGCGGGGGCACAGATACGCAGTATTTT. As protein: CASSDGSGGTDTQYF. The full variable domain, with the rest looked up from reference TRBV2 and TRBJ2-3, is EPEVTQTPSHQVTQMGQEVILRCVPISNHLYFYWYRQILGQKVEFLVSFYNNEISEKSEIFDDQFSVERPDGSNFTLKIRSTKLEDSAMYFCASSDGSGGTDTQYFGPGTRLTVL.

In regard to this clone: This sample includes further DNA sequences coding for the same CDR3. The chain joins TRBV3-1 (or the pseudogene TRBV3-2) to TRBJ1-2, with 8 positions matching TRBD1. Germline V gives CDR1 LGHDT, CDR2 YNNKEL (reference sequence). CDR3 length: 14 residues. Trimming at V came to 7 bases and at J to 1 base, leaving 5 bases not matched to a gene. The DNA for the CDR3 is TGTGCCAGCACAGACAGGGGAAGTAACTATGGCTACACCTTC. Amino acids: CASTDRGSNYGYTF.

This chain uses TRBV11-3 with TRBJ1-4; D unclear. The CDR3 length is 14 residues. Germline V gene data show CDR1 as SGHNT and CDR2 as YENEEA. Trimming removed 1 base at V and 0 bases at J, with 3 bases between. The CDR3 loop is CASSLVATNEKLFF. As DNA, the CDR3 is TGTGCCAGCAGCTTAGTAGCAACTAATGAAAAACTGTTTTTT.

CDR3 protein: CASSAQGGETQYF. CDR3 bases: TGTGCCAGCTCAGCCCAGGGTGGAGAGACCCAGTACTTC. V and J are TRBV18 and TRBJ2-5; perhaps TRBD1 as D (5 bases). The length of the CDR3 is 13 residues. V gave up 5 bases and J gave up 4 bases, with 11 bases separating them. The germline gives CDR1 KGHSH, CDR2 LQKENI.

The table lists this clone with a few counts. This chain joins TRBV7-8 and TRBJ1-6, with 10 positions matching TRBD1. Per germline, CDR1 SGHVS and CDR2 FQNEAQ. The length of the CDR3 is 15 residues. Trimming removed 5 bases from V and 10 bases from J; junction bases left unmatched: 8. CDR3 sequence: CASSPRTGGGSPLHF. The CDR3 DNA sequence: TGTGCCAGCAGCCCACGGACAGGGGGTGGCTCACCCCTCCACTTT.

The genes are TRBV18 and TRBJ2-3; 7 bases agree with TRBD2. With 0 bases clipped from V and 0 bases from J, the junction kept 0 bases outside the gene matches. Germline-derived CDR1 and CDR2 are KGHSH and LQKENI. The CDR3 extends over 15 amino acids. The CDR3 loop is CASSPPGGSTDTQYF. The CDR3, as DNA: TGTGCCAGCTCACCACCGGGGGGGAGCACAGATACGCAGTATTTT.

This clone was seen repeatedly, ten times or more. This rearrangement joins TRBV6-4 to TRBJ2-2; 8 bases are shared with TRBD2. J lost 4 bases, V lost 2 bases, and 0 bases had no gene match. Per the germline V gene, CDR1 is MRHNA and CDR2 is SNTAGT. There are 14 residues in the CDR3. The CDR3 sequence is CASSDGTSTGELFF. The CDR3 DNA follows: TGTGCCAGCAGTGACGGGACTAGCACCGGGGAGCTGTTTTTT.

This rearrangement joins TRBV9 to TRBJ2-7, with 8 nucleotides matching TRBD1. The V gene's germline CDR1 is SGDLS and CDR2 YYNGEE. The J segment lost 5 bases and the V segment lost 0 bases, leaving 13 bases of the junction unmatched. CDR3 length equals 17 residues. DNA for the CDR3: TGTGCCAGCAGCGTAGCCACAAACCCGGGACAGGCCAACGAGCAGTACTTC. Its protein is CASSVATNPGQANEQYF.

The chain joins TRBV4-1 to TRBJ1-5; TRBD1 is a possible D gene (5 bases). This CDR3 region has 16 residues. V was shortened by 3 bases and J by 2 bases, with 14 bases between the two germline ends. The germline gives CDR1 MGHRA, CDR2 YSYEKL. This CDR3 reads CASSQTARLGNQPQHF. The CDR3 DNA reads as TGCGCCAGCAGCCAGACAGCCCGGCTGGGCAATCAGCCCCAGCATTTT.

The chain combines TRBV11-2 with TRBJ1-2; D is perhaps TRBD1 (5 bases). The CDR3 is made up of 17 amino acids. V shed 3 bases and J shed 4 bases, with 21 bases lying between them. Germline lookup yields CDR1 SGHAT and CDR2 FQNNGV. CDR3: CASSFRQNTPPVYGYTF. CDR3 nucleotide sequence: TGTGCCAGCAGCTTTCGACAGAATACCCCACCTGTCTATGGCTACACCTTC.

The chain employs TRBV3-1 (or the pseudogene TRBV3-2) and TRBJ1-5, with D possibly matching TRBD1 (5 bases). Deletions cut 8 bases from V and 6 bases from J, with 11 bases between. Germline assignment: CDR1 LGHDT and CDR2 YNNKEL (reference sequence). The CDR3 has 12 amino acids. The CDR3 is CASQGQGQPQHF. The CDR3 coding sequence is TGTGCCAGCCAAGGGCAGGGTCAGCCCCAGCATTTT.

The J gene is TRBJ1-2, the V gene TRBV28; 7 bases match TRBD1. J lost 4 bases, V lost 4 bases, and 3 bases had no gene match. Germline CDR1 and CDR2: MDHEN and SYDVKM. This CDR3 spans 13 amino acids. CDR3 loop: CASSSTGTYGYTF. The CDR3 nucleotides are TGTGCCAGCAGTTCGACAGGGACCTATGGCTACACCTTC.

This clone was seen once. CDR3 bases: TGTGCCAGCAGTTCCTTGGGACAGACTTTCTATGGCTACACCTTC. It yields the protein CASSSLGQTFYGYTF. The rearrangement links TRBV6-5 to TRBJ1-2; 7 bases map to TRBD1. CDR3 length: 15 residues. Germline trimming cut 4 bases from V and 4 bases from J; bases unmatched to any gene: 9. Germline-derived CDR1 and CDR2 are MNHEY and SVGAGI.

As for this clone: A read error may explain this, as a much larger clone is one base away. The chain recombines TRBV13 with TRBJ1-1, with 10 nucleotides matching TRBD1. Trimming cost V 4 bases and J 4 bases; bases outside gene matches: 0. Germline-derived CDR1 and CDR2 are PRHDT and FYEKMQ (reference sequence). CDR3 length: 13 amino acids. DNA of the CDR3: TGTGCCAGCAGCTGGACAGGGGGCACTGAAGCTTTCTTT. Protein product: CASSWTGGTEAFF.

This clone was recorded only once. The chain links TRBV28 to TRBJ1-6; possibly TRBD1 for D (6 bases). The CDR3 totals 14 residues. Per germline, CDR1 MDHEN and CDR2 SYDVKM. Trimming pared 10 bases from V and 7 bases from J, leaving 17 bases between. CDR3 sequence: CAIGGGGANSPLHF. CDR3 coding DNA: TGTGCCATCGGAGGTGGGGGGGCCAATTCACCCCTCCACTTT.

This clone was seen only once. This sequence joins TRBV30 and TRBJ1-2; D possibly corresponds to TRBD1 (6 bases). The CDR3 covers 15 residues. The V and J ends lost 3 bases and 2 bases respectively, with 16 bases between them. Germline CDR1 and CDR2: GTSNPN and SVGIG (reference sequence). Here the CDR3 DNA reads TGTGCCTGGAGAGAACAGGGCCTGTCAAACTATGGCTACACCTTC. Its translation: CAWREQGLSNYGYTF.

This sequence joins TRBV15 and TRBJ2-5; D perhaps matches TRBD1 (5 bases). Per the germline V gene, CDR1 is LNHNV and CDR2 is YYDKDF (reference sequence). V lost 0 bases and J lost 4, with 12 bases in between. The CDR3 runs 15 residues. Written as DNA, the CDR3 is TGTGCCACCAGCAGAGAAGGACAAAGTGGAGAGACCCAGTACTTC. This sequence encodes CATSREGQSGETQYF.

V gene TRBV6-5 combines with J gene TRBJ1-1, with TRBD1 matching 7 bases. Germline lookup yields CDR1 MNHEY and CDR2 SVGAGI. CDR3 length: 14 residues. The V gene end was trimmed by 5 bases and the J gene end by 3 bases; junction bases not matched to a gene: 6. As DNA, the CDR3 is TGTGCCAGCAGTCTCTATCAGGGGGACACTGAAGCTTTCTTT. Protein sequence: CASSLYQGDTEAFF.

The chain couples TRBV5-4 to TRBJ2-5; 7 bases are shared with TRBD2. This CDR3 has 14 amino acids. CDR1 SGHNT and CDR2 YYREEE come from the germline V gene (reference sequence). After removal of 0 bases from V and 3 bases from J, the junction contained 2 bases not matched to a gene. CDR3 nucleotides: TGTGCCAGCAGCTTGGCGAGCGGGGAAGAGACCCAGTACTTC. This translates into CASSLASGEETQYF.

The chain joins TRBV5-1 to TRBJ1-3; no firm D call. V was trimmed by 0 bases and J by 1 base, leaving 5 bases between them. The CDR3 contains 14 residues. CDR1 is SGHRS, CDR2 YFSETQ, per germline. The CDR3 DNA follows: TGCGCCAGCAGCTTGGGAGGGTCTGGAAACACCATATATTTT. It translates to CASSLGGSGNTIYF.

The genes are TRBV20-1 and TRBJ2-7; 8 nucleotides match TRBD2. The germline V gene has CDR1 DFQATT and CDR2 SNEGSKA (reference sequence). The V and J ends lost 3 bases and 7 bases, in that order; junction bases with no gene match: 20. There are 17 residues in the CDR3. As DNA, the CDR3 is TGCAGTGCTAGTTCCCCCCCGGTAGCGGGGCGACCCAGTGAGCAGTACGTC. Its protein product is CSASSPPVAGRPSEQYV.

V is TRBV4-3 and J is TRBJ2-7; 8 nucleotides agree with TRBD1. V gave up 6 bases and J gave up 2 bases; unmatched junction bases: 6. Germline V gene lookup returns CDR1 LGHNA and CDR2 YSLEER. The CDR3 is 14 residues long. Written as DNA, the CDR3 is TGCGCCAGCAGTCTCGGACAGGGCCCCTACGAGCAGTACTTC. It codes for CASSLGQGPYEQYF.

This clone appeared once. The chain recombines TRBV7-8 with TRBJ1-2; D is undetermined. The CDR3 is made up of 11 amino acids. The germline gives CDR1 SGHVS, CDR2 FQNEAQ. V lost 5 bases and J lost 8, with 9 bases in between. In nucleotides, the CDR3 is TGTGCCAGCAGCAGCCCTCGGGGCTACACCTTC. It codes for CASSSPRGYTF.